This T cell receptor (beta chain) comes out of a study of cytotoxic CD8 clonotypes in ibrutinib-treated CLL (dated by TCRdb to about 2021). Concerning the study at large: The cohort included approximately 15 treatment-naive and about a dozen relapsed/refractory patients; 17 were IGHV unmutated. Partial responses were observed in roughly 24 patients and complete responses in 2; after a median follow-up of roughly 62 months, remission was maintained in approximately 14 patients and progression was observed in approximately 12. Samples at response were collected after a median of 12 months of treatment, with a range of about 6 to 36 months. Samples averaged approximately 260,000 productive templates and some 96,000 productive rearrangements. Longitudinal samples were obtainable from about 30% of the roughly 86 participants in the trial. Cryopreserved peripheral blood mononuclear cells were obtained before treatment, at response, and at either sustained remission or disease progression. Patients were still on ibrutinib when every remission and progressive disease sample was collected. Study-level results and caveats: At baseline, clonality was higher than in age-matched healthy donors and showed a strong correlation with circulating CD8+ T-cell counts. Public clonotypes were rare and either shrank or stayed stable during treatment, and the rise in clonality at ibrutinib response reflected expansion of private clonotypes. At ibrutinib response clonality went up, during sustained remission it held steady, and at progression it dropped back toward baseline. Sampling times were not matched between patients in sustained remission and patients whose disease was progressing, and lymph node repertoires were not examined.

Read against the paper, the sample's time point label means: 20 to 30 months on ibrutinib. For TCR beta library preparation, approximately 2 micrograms of genomic DNA were isolated from cryopreserved PBMCs. Longitudinal blood samples from CLL patients on ibrutinib monotherapy were analyzed using high-throughput TCR beta sequencing. The patients took part in an open-label, single-center phase 2 trial of ibrutinib monotherapy. A MiSeq instrument was used for deep resolution sequencing, which targeted depths ranging from 1 in 1 million up to 1 in 200,000 T cells, with coverage averaging 10x for each clonotype. The immunoSEQ hsTCRB Kit was used to generate the TCR beta libraries. As for the original processing: ImmunoSEQ Data Assistant and ImmunoSEQ Analyzer were used for data analysis, and V, D and J genes were assigned according to IMGT definitions. Clonality was computed as one minus normalized Shannon entropy of productive rearrangement frequencies, ranging from 0 to 1. Only overrepresented clonotypes making up at least 0.05% of the repertoire of each patient were included in the public clonotype analysis. About 13 age-matched healthy donor repertoires from immuneACCESS were used as controls for clonality. TCRdb holds this immuneACCESS table with in-frame rearrangements only. Some clones are missing; in checked studies, unresolved V genes explain under half, and the rest has no known cause. From that table come the V and J calls and clone size; the DNA was used to work out D and trimming. In all, the sample holds around 76,000 clones, and over 80% of those were seen once. The biggest ten clones account for about two fifths of the sample.

The CDR3 goes from the cysteine to the phenylalanine over 18 residues. Only the CDR3 portion is preserved as DNA: 54 bases, with reading frame beginning at the first base. The junction shows trimming of 3 bases on V and 4 bases on J, plus 24 bases between the germline ends. According to the germline V gene (reference sequence), CDR1 reads MNHEY and CDR2 reads SMNVEV. The table lists this clone with a count of one. The target of this receptor is not known. No base qualities exist here, and no much larger clone lies one base off it. This TCR derives from a human donor with chronic lymphocytic leukemia. This sample comprised PBMCs, obtained after 24 months of ibrutinib treatment. The chain is assembled from TRBV27 and TRBJ1-2; the D gene cannot be named for sure. The DNA sequence reads TGTGCCAGCAGTTTTGCGTCCCACCCCAGCGGCTCTGTCTATGGCTACACCTTC. The translation is CASSFASHPSGSVYGYTF.